This is a list of T cell receptor beta chains from one sample in a study of T cell changes during pregnancy in multiple sclerosis. The protocol was immunoSEQ multiplex PCR, while the TCRdb copy is restricted to in-frame clones and leaves out a portion. In the table there are about 38,000 clones, roughly nine tenths of which are singletons. The sequenced sample was CD8+ T cells from peripheral blood mononuclear cells, obtained in the third trimester of pregnancy. The receptors originated from a female donor with multiple sclerosis, enrolled in a pregnancy study. CDR3s include the opening cysteine and the closing phenylalanine or tryptophan. The order of the fields is clone size, D gene, V gene, J gene, CDR3 DNA, CDR3 protein. D genes are given only for firm matches. Rows may omit the clone size; those that give it use once, few, many or a size class.

-,-,TRBV28,TRBJ2-3,TGTGCCAGCAGTTTGGAGGGGAGTAGGACAGATACGCAGTATTTT,CASSLEGSRTDTQYF
few,-,TRBV4-3,TRBJ2-6,TGCGCCAGCAGCCAAGATCTGAGCTCTGGGGCCAACGTCCTGACTTTC,CASSQDLSSGANVLTF
-,-,TRBV30,TRBJ1-1,TGTGCCTGGAGTTCGGGGAACACTGAAGCTTTCTTT,CAWSSGNTEAFF
-,TRBD2,TRBV7-3,TRBJ2-1,TGTGCCAGCAGCCGGACTAGCGGCTACAATGAGCAGTTCTTC,CASSRTSGYNEQFF
-,TRBD1,TRBV9,TRBJ1-1,TGTGCCAGCAGCGGACAGGGTTTGAACACTGAAGCTTTCTTT,CASSGQGLNTEAFF
-,-,TRBV2,TRBJ2-3,TGTGCCAGCAGGGCCACAGGGGAGGACACAGATACGCAGTATTTT,CASRATGEDTDTQYF
once,-,TRBV5-6,TRBJ2-7,TGTGCCAGCAGCTTGGACGGCGGTTCCTACGAGCAGTACTTC,CASSLDGGSYEQYF
-,TRBD1,TRBV6-4,TRBJ1-2,TGTGCCAGCAGTGACTCGACAGGGGGGGGCTACACCTTC,CASSDSTGGGYTF
once,TRBD1,TRBV5-6,TRBJ2-3,TGTGCCAGCCACAGGGGTCGGGGAGATACGCAGTATTTT,CASHRGRGDTQYF
-,TRBD2,TRBV7-9,TRBJ2-4,TGTGCCAGCAGCTCAGGGACTAGCGGGAGAGGGGGGCCGGGAAACATTCAGTACTTC,CASSSGTSGRGGPGNIQYF
-,TRBD2,TRBV5-1,TRBJ2-7,TGCGCCAGCAGCTTGAAACCTACTAGCGGGAGTAATATCGAGCAGTACTTC,CASSLKPTSGSNIEQYF
-,TRBD2,TRBV11-3,TRBJ2-2,TGTGCCAGCAGCCCTAGCGGGGCACTGACCGGGGAGCTGTTTTTT,CASSPSGALTGELFF
few,-,TRBV4-1,TRBJ1-1,TGCGCCAGCAGCCAAGGCGACGGGGACACTGAAGCTTTCTTT,CASSQGDGDTEAFF
-,TRBD2,TRBV6-5,TRBJ2-1,TGTGCCAGCAGCCCACTAGCGGGAGGCTACAATGAGCAGTTCTTC,CASSPLAGGYNEQFF
-,TRBD2,TRBV2,TRBJ2-7,TGTGCCAGCAGTGAAACGGGGGGTCTAGCGTCCTACGAGCAGTACTTC,CASSETGGLASYEQYF
-,-,TRBV13,TRBJ1-2,TGTGCCAGCAGCAACCGGGCCCGGGAGAGTAATGGCTACACCTTC,CASSNRARESNGYTF
-,-,TRBV27,TRBJ2-6,TGTGCCAGCAGCGGCAGGCAGTCTGGGGCCAACGTCCTGACTTTC,CASSGRQSGANVLTF
-,-,TRBV4-3,TRBJ2-7,TGCGCCAGCAGCCAAGATTTGGAACAGGGTGGGAACGAGCAGTACTTC,CASSQDLEQGGNEQYF
-,TRBD1,TRBV19,TRBJ1-5,TGTGCCAGTATTGGGACAGGGGTCTTCAATCAGCCCCAGCATTTT,CASIGTGVFNQPQHF
once,-,TRBV19,TRBJ2-6,TGTGCCAGTAGGAATACTTATTCTGGGGCCAACGTCCTGACTTTC,CASRNTYSGANVLTF
-,-,TRBV19,TRBJ1-1,TGTGCCAGTAGTATACGCCCAGGAGGGAACACTGAAGCTTTCTTT,CASSIRPGGNTEAFF
once,TRBD1,TRBV4-1,TRBJ2-7,TGCGCCAGCAGCAAGGACAGGGGGCCCTACGAGCAGTACTTC,CASSKDRGPYEQYF
-,TRBD1,TRBV19,TRBJ1-1,TGTGCCAGTAGCAAAAAATGGACAGGGATCGCTGAAGCTTTCTTT,CASSKKWTGIAEAFF
-,-,TRBV5-1,TRBJ2-1,TGCGCCAGCAGCTTGAGCGGATCCTACAATGAGCAGTTCTTC,CASSLSGSYNEQFF
-,TRBD1,TRBV7-9,TRBJ1-1,TGTGCCAGCAGCTCAAATAGGCAGGGGGGCACTGAAGCTTTCTTT,CASSSNRQGGTEAFF
-,-,TRBV28,TRBJ1-1,TGTGCCAGCATCAACAGGGCCTTGAACACTGAAGCTTTCTTT,CASINRALNTEAFF
-,-,TRBV27,TRBJ2-1,TGTGCCAGCAGTGGTGGGAGCTCCTACAATGAGCAGTTCTTC,CASSGGSSYNEQFF
-,-,TRBV7-3,TRBJ2-1,TGTGCCAGCAGCTTAGGGCCCTGGAGGGATCTCTACAATGAGCAGTTCTTC,CASSLGPWRDLYNEQFF
-,-,TRBV27,TRBJ2-7,TGTGCCAGCAGTTTAAACAGGTTCGACAACGAGCAGTACTTC,CASSLNRFDNEQYF
-,-,TRBV13,TRBJ2-1,TGTGCCAGCAGCTTTCGGGATTATGAGCAGTTCTTC,CASSFRDYEQFF
-,-,TRBV25-1,TRBJ2-1,TGTGCCAGCAGTGAATTCTTGAGTAGCGGAGCCTACAATGAGCAGTTCTTC,CASSEFLSSGAYNEQFF
-,-,TRBV27,TRBJ1-5,TGTGCCAGCAGTCCGATTGGCAGCAATCAGCCCCAGCATTTT,CASSPIGSNQPQHF
-,-,TRBV4-3,TRBJ1-3,TGCGCCAGCAGCCAAGATCAAAGAGGGGGAAACACCATATATTTT,CASSQDQRGGNTIYF
-,-,TRBV6-1,TRBJ2-2,TGTGCCCTGTTCACCGGGGAGCTGTTTTTT,CALFTGELFF
-,-,TRBV19,TRBJ2-2,TGTGCCAGTAGTATAGATGACAGGTTGGGCCCCGGGGAGCTGTTTTTT,CASSIDDRLGPGELFF
-,-,TRBV5-4,TRBJ2-5,TGTGCCACTGATCAGGGGCAGACCCAGTACTTC,CATDQGQTQYF
-,-,TRBV7-2,TRBJ2-1,TGTGCCAGCAGCTTAGTTGTAGAGCAGTTCTTC,CASSLVVEQFF
-,TRBD2,TRBV5-8,TRBJ2-7,TGTGCCAGCAGCTTGGGACTAGCGGGTTACTACGAGCAGTACTTC,CASSLGLAGYYEQYF
-,TRBD1,TRBV28,TRBJ2-7,TGTGCCAGCAGTATCACCGGGACAGTCTCCTACGAGCAGTACTTC,CASSITGTVSYEQYF
-,TRBD2,TRBV18,TRBJ2-6,TGTGCCAGCTCACCTGGAGTCGGAGGGACTAGCGGGAGGGTCACTGGGGCCAACGTCCTGACTTTC,CASSPGVGGTSGRVTGANVLTF
-,TRBD1,TRBV7-9,TRBJ1-1,TGTGCCAGCAGTTTACAGGGGACGGGCACTGAAGCTTTCTTT,CASSLQGTGTEAFF
-,TRBD1,TRBV10-3,TRBJ2-5,TGTGCCATCAGTGTTTCGGGACAGGGGGTAGGCCAAGAGACCCAGTACTTC,CAISVSGQGVGQETQYF
-,-,TRBV21-1,TRBJ2-3,TGTGCCAGCAGCAAGAAACTGTCGGGAGGCTGGGGCCGCACAGATACGCAGTATTTT,CASSKKLSGGWGRTDTQYF
-,-,TRBV4-3,TRBJ2-2,TGCGCCAGCAGCCAAGATCGAGGAGTTCTGGGCGGGGAGCTGTTTTTT,CASSQDRGVLGGELFF
once,-,TRBV6-1,TRBJ2-1,TGTGCCACGCTTGTGAGGTCTTACAATGAGCAGTTCTTC,CATLVRSYNEQFF
-,-,TRBV5-6,TRBJ1-2,TGTGCCAGCAGCTCGCGGACATCTAACTATGGCTACACCTTC,CASSSRTSNYGYTF
-,-,TRBV6-5,TRBJ2-5,TGTGCCAGCAGTTTAGCGGCTCAAGAGACCCAGTACTTC,CASSLAAQETQYF
-,-,TRBV4-1,TRBJ1-3,TGCGCCAGCAGCCACTCTGGACAGATTACTGGAAACACCATATATTTT,CASSHSGQITGNTIYF
-,TRBD2,TRBV19,TRBJ2-5,TGTGCCAGTTCCTATGGGGCTAGCGGCCAAGAGACCCAGTACTTC,CASSYGASGQETQYF
-,TRBD1,TRBV9,TRBJ1-5,TGTGCCAGCAGCGCCGACAGGGTAATCGAGCCCCAGCATTTT,CASSADRVIEPQHF
-,-,TRBV15,TRBJ2-1,TGTGCCACCAGCAGAGATCAAGCGGACTCCTACAATGAGCAGTTCTTC,CATSRDQADSYNEQFF
few,-,TRBV2,TRBJ1-1,TGTGCCAGCAGGAACAGGGAGGAAGCTTTCTTT,CASRNREEAFF
few,-,TRBV11-2,TRBJ2-7,TGTGCCAGCAGCCTAAAAGGGGCCGGAGACTGGGTGTACGAGCAGTACTTC,CASSLKGAGDWVYEQYF
-,TRBD1,TRBV6-1,TRBJ2-1,TGTGCCAGCAGGACAGGGGATTACAATGAGCAGTTCTTC,CASRTGDYNEQFF
-,-,TRBV4-2,TRBJ2-7,TGTGCCAGCAGCCAAGACATAGACTACGAGCAGTACTTC,CASSQDIDYEQYF
-,-,TRBV28,TRBJ1-2,TGTGCCAGCAGTTTGACACGAGCTAACTATGGCTACACCTTC,CASSLTRANYGYTF
-,TRBD2,TRBV6-4,TRBJ2-3,TGTGCCAGCAAAAGGAAACTAGCGGGAGATGCGGATACGCAGTATTTT,CASKRKLAGDADTQYF
-,TRBD2,TRBV4-2,TRBJ2-3,TGTGCCAGCAGCCAAGATAGCACTAGCGGGGGAGCAGATACGCAGTATTTT,CASSQDSTSGGADTQYF
once,-,TRBV6-5,TRBJ1-1,TGTGCCAGTAGTTACGGGGGGGAGAACACTGAAGCTTTCTTT,CASSYGGENTEAFF